The 17 T cell receptor beta chains in this list originate from one sample, sequenced in a study of blood T cell repertoires in COVID-19. TCRdb's copy holds only in-frame clones and misses some; the assay was immunoSEQ multiplex PCR. The sample yields 65,000 to 90,000 clones, 75% to 85% seen once. The specimen was peripheral blood. The receptors shown here come from an elderly woman with acute or convalescent COVID-19.

The chain recombines TRBV6-5 with TRBJ2-7; 7 bases are a match to TRBD1. V shed 0 bases, J shed 3 bases, and the junction held 5 bases outside the gene matches. Germline V gives CDR1 MNHEY, CDR2 SVGAGI. This CDR3 has 15 amino acids. CDR3 loop: CASSYSRGTDYEQYF. The CDR3 coding sequence is TGTGCCAGCAGTTACTCGAGGGGGACAGACTACGAGCAGTACTTC.

J is TRBJ1-3 and V is TRBV10-3; D call uncertain. V was cut by 7 bases and J by 0 bases, with 10 bases left in between. The CDR3 extends over 14 amino acids. Germline V gene lookup returns CDR1 ENHRY and CDR2 SYGVKD. CDR3 in amino acids: CAITAGLSGNTIYF. For the CDR3, the DNA is TGTGCCATCACCGCGGGCCTCTCTGGAAACACCATATATTTT.

The chain recombines TRBV24-1 with TRBJ2-1, with D tentatively TRBD1 (6 bases). Germline V CDR1 and CDR2: KGHDR, SFDVKD. This CDR3 comprises 16 residues. V lost 0 bases and J 8 bases, leaving 16 bases between the germline ends. This CDR3 is CATSDLRGQGSDEQFF. CDR3 DNA: TGTGCCACCAGTGATTTGCGGGGCCAGGGGAGCGATGAGCAGTTCTTC.

The rearrangement links TRBV7-9 to TRBJ2-1, with 14 positions matching TRBD2. This CDR3 has 17 amino acids. The germline V gene encodes CDR1 SEHNR and CDR2 FQNEAQ (reference sequence). J lost 4 bases, V lost 4 bases, and 6 bases had no gene match. CDR3 amino acids: CASSSSRTSGGYNEQFF. In DNA, the CDR3 is TGTGCCAGCAGCTCCAGCCGGACTAGCGGGGGGTACAATGAGCAGTTCTTC.

The V call is TRBV11-2, the J call TRBJ2-5, with D perhaps matching TRBD2 (6 bases). CDR3 length equals 16 residues. V lost 2 bases and J 2 bases, leaving 15 bases between the germline ends. The V gene's germline CDR1 is SGHAT and CDR2 FQNNGV. CDR3 protein: CASSLSSGTGQETQYF. The CDR3, as DNA: TGTGCCAGCAGCTTAAGTAGCGGTACGGGGCAAGAGACCCAGTACTTC.

The rearrangement joins TRBV18 to TRBJ2-1; perhaps TRBD2 as D (5 bases). Germline V lookup: CDR1 KGHSH, CDR2 LQKENI. V was clipped by 0 bases and J by 1 base, with 10 bases between them. The CDR3 runs to 16 residues. This chain's CDR3 is CASSPPQRPSYNEQFF. CDR3 nucleotide sequence: TGTGCCAGCTCACCACCGCAGCGGCCATCCTACAATGAGCAGTTCTTC.

The chain carries TRBV2 and TRBJ2-1, with 9 nucleotides matching TRBD2. The CDR3 covers 15 residues. From germline, CDR1 is SNHLY and CDR2 FYNNEI. The ends lost 2 bases at V and 2 bases at J; junction bases unmatched: 1. The CDR3 coding sequence is TGTGCCAGCAGTGAACAGCGGGAGGCCTACAATGAGCAGTTCTTC. Translating it yields CASSEQREAYNEQFF. Filled out from reference TRBV2 and TRBJ2-1, the complete variable domain reads EPEVTQTPSHQVTQMGQEVILRCVPISNHLYFYWYRQILGQKVEFLVSFYNNEISEKSEIFDDQFSVERPDGSNFTLKIRSTKLEDSAMYFCASSEQREAYNEQFFGPGTRLTVL.

The chain carries TRBV4-1 and TRBJ2-7; TRBD1 is a possible D gene (5 bases). The CDR3 is 14 residues long. Germline values: CDR1 MGHRA, CDR2 YSYEKL. The V gene lost 1 base and the J gene lost 2 bases, with 9 bases spanning the gap. The CDR3 DNA reads as TGCGCCAGCAGCCAAGGGGGCAGCCCCTACGAGCAGTACTTC. The encoded protein is CASSQGGSPYEQYF.

The V call is TRBV19, the J call TRBJ2-7; D remains unclear. This CDR3 is built from 13 residues. The germline gives CDR1 LNHDA, CDR2 SQIVND (reference sequence). The ends were cut back, 4 bases at V and 3 bases at J, with 10 bases in the middle. This chain's CDR3 is CASSRRQSYEQYF. CDR3 nucleotide sequence: TGTGCCAGTAGTAGGCGGCAGAGCTACGAGCAGTACTTC.

This rearrangement joins TRBV11-2 to TRBJ2-7; 10 bases are a match to TRBD1. V lost 5 bases, J lost 5 bases, and 6 bases stayed unmatched. Germline V CDR1 and CDR2: SGHAT, FQNNGV. The CDR3 runs 14 residues. The CDR3 region has the DNA TGTGCCAGCAGCACCCCGACAGGGGGCAACGAGCAGTACTTC. It specifies CASSTPTGGNEQYF.

CDR3 amino acids: CASSYPEGGRLDEQYF. CDR3 DNA: TGTGCCAGCAGTTATCCGGAGGGAGGGCGACTGGACGAGCAGTACTTC. This chain uses TRBV6-6 with TRBJ2-7; TRBD2 aligns across 7 bases. J lost 5 bases, V lost 3 bases, and 13 bases had no gene match. Looked up from germline, CDR1 is MNHNY and CDR2 is SVGAGI (reference sequence). The length of the CDR3 is 16 residues.

This chain uses TRBV23-1 with TRBJ2-3, with TRBD2 matching 9 bases. TRBV23-1 is an ORF, with its function uncertain. V shed 4 bases and J 3 bases; nucleotides not matched to a gene: 5. This CDR3 contains 15 residues. In nucleotides, the CDR3 is TGCGCCAGCAGTCGCCGCGGGAGGGTTACAGATACGCAGTATTTT. Translated, it gives CASSRRGRVTDTQYF.

The rearrangement joins TRBV12-3 or TRBV12-4 to TRBJ2-1; 7 positions match TRBD1. The CDR3 length is 13 residues. After removal of 6 bases from V and 5 bases from J, the junction contained 4 bases not matched to a gene. The CDR3, as DNA: TGTGCCAGCAGCCGGGACAGAAACAATGAGCAGTTCTTC. Its translation: CASSRDRNNEQFF.

The rearrangement links TRBV3-1 (or the pseudogene TRBV3-2) to TRBJ1-5; unclear D gene. Between the trimmed V and J ends, which lost 0 bases and 0 bases, there was a span of 18 bases. The V gene's germline CDR1 is LGHDT and CDR2 YNNKEL (reference sequence). The CDR3 covers 19 residues. The CDR3 sequence is CASSQDKLTEAYSNQPQHF. The CDR3 nucleotides read TGTGCCAGCAGCCAAGATAAACTAACTGAAGCTTATAGCAATCAGCCCCAGCATTTT.

This chain uses TRBV10-3 with TRBJ2-3; weak D call: TRBD1 (6 bases). V was pared by 10 bases and J by 2 bases, with 19 bases between. Germline values: CDR1 ENHRY, CDR2 SYGVKD. This CDR3 is built from 15 residues. The CDR3 DNA sequence: TGTGCCAGCGGACGAGGGGACACAGTCACAGATACGCAGTATTTT. It codes for CASGRGDTVTDTQYF.

The chain couples TRBV28 to TRBJ1-1; TRBD1 matches 8 bases. Germline CDR1 is MDHEN and CDR2 is SYDVKM. V lost 8 bases, J lost 5 bases, and 13 bases stayed unmatched. The CDR3 length is 15 residues. CDR3: CASGTGSMWVTEAFF. For the CDR3, the DNA is TGTGCCAGCGGGACAGGATCGATGTGGGTAACTGAAGCTTTCTTT.

In regard to this clone: Other nucleotide sequences in the sample specify the same CDR3. J is TRBJ2-3 and V is TRBV5-1, with D possibly matching TRBD1 (5 bases). Trimming took off 0 bases at V and 1 base at J, with 9 bases between the two ends. Germline V gene data show CDR1 as SGHRS and CDR2 as YFSETQ. The CDR3 extends over 15 amino acids. CDR3 nucleotide sequence: TGCGCCAGCAGCTTGGCCGGCAGGGGCACAGATACGCAGTATTTT. It yields the protein CASSLAGRGTDTQYF.